The count of the clone carrying this T cell receptor beta chain is one. These data come from a study of blood T cell repertoires in COVID-19. For the study at large: The United States, Italy and Spain were the sources of the acute and convalescent COVID-19 samples.

Only in-frame clones appear in the TCRdb table, and some are missing; sequencing was by immunoSEQ multiplex PCR. Of 200,000 to 300,000 clones listed, roughly nine tenths are singletons. The source is a man between 18 and 29 years old with active or convalescent COVID-19. The sequenced sample consisted of peripheral blood.

The CDR3 DNA reads as TGCGCCAGCAGCACCGGGACTAGCGGGCAAGAGACCCAGTACTTC. Its translation is CASSTGTSGQETQYF. The chain recombines TRBV4-3 with TRBJ2-5; 12 positions agree with TRBD2. The CDR3 is 15 residues long. V gave up 5 bases and J gave up 2 bases; unmatched junction bases: 3. The germline V gene has CDR1 LGHNA and CDR2 YSLEER.